The next 22 T cell receptor beta chains were all read from a single sample in a study of regulatory T cells in long-lasting Graves disease. The authors built TCR beta libraries using iRepertoire HTBI primers and Arm-PCR of CDR3 regions. TCRdb processed the multiplex PCR reads anew with MiXCR; each CDR3 protein has one entry. Of more than 450,000 distinct CDR3 sequences in the sample, 16% were seen once. Regarding time point: newly diagnosed GD, antithyroid drugs for less than 3 months. PBMC RNA was the source of the TCR library. These data were also reused for a study on T cells in Graves' hyperthyroidism and ophthalmopathy.

This specimen consisted of peripheral blood mononuclear cells (PBMCs), obtained at new diagnosis, from a patient treated with antithyroid drugs. Receptors were obtained from a man in his forties with Graves disease.

There are many counts of this clonotype. The chain employs TRBV6-5 and TRBJ2-7; D might be TRBD1 (5 bases). V dropped 4 bases and J dropped 0 bases, with 10 bases sitting between them. The length of the CDR3 is 14 residues. Germline loops: CDR1 MNHEY, CDR2 SVGAGI. In nucleotides, the CDR3 is TGTGCCAGCAGTTCTCAGGGATTCTCCTACGAGCAGTACTTC. It yields the protein CASSSQGFSYEQYF.

The chain links TRBV19 to TRBJ2-7; D is tentatively TRBD1 or TRBD2 (5 bases each). Trimming shortened V by 4 bases and J by 4 bases, and 17 bases separated the two germline ends. Germline V gene data show CDR1 as LNHDA and CDR2 as SQIVND (reference sequence). This CDR3 has 15 amino acids. The CDR3 here is CASSTGFRGAYEQYF. In nucleotides, the CDR3 is TGTGCCAGTAGTACCGGGTTTCGAGGGGCATACGAGCAGTACTTC.

The sample holds many counts of this clonotype. The chain combines TRBV7-9 with TRBJ2-3; tentatively, D is TRBD1 (5 bases). Germline V gene data show CDR1 as SEHNR and CDR2 as FQNEAQ (reference sequence). CDR3 size: 14 residues. Trimming took off 5 bases at V and 5 bases at J, with 14 bases between the two ends. CDR3 amino acids: CASSPGNTRDTQYF. The CDR3 bases are TGTGCCAGCAGCCCAGGGAACACCAGAGATACGCAGTATTTT.

This clonotype has a count of ten or more. This chain links TRBV12-3 or TRBV12-4 with TRBJ1-2, with a possible D match to TRBD1 (6 bases). This CDR3 region has 16 residues. V was clipped by 5 bases and J by 4 bases, with 20 bases between them. CDR3 protein: CASSPSRTAPSYGYTF. Written as DNA, the CDR3 is TGTGCCAGCAGTCCATCCAGGACAGCCCCGAGCTATGGCTACACCTTC.

This clonotype was found many times. The chain uses TRBV11-2 and TRBJ1-1; no clear D. The CDR3 is made up of 14 amino acids. The germline V and J ends were trimmed by 2 bases and 1 base, with 8 bases remaining between them. Germline V gives CDR1 SGHAT, CDR2 FQNNGV. The CDR3 region is CASSLRAGNTEAFF. DNA for the CDR3: TGTGCCAGCAGCTTAAGAGCGGGGAACACTGAAGCTTTCTTT. The full variable domain, its missing parts supplied by reference TRBV11-2 and TRBJ1-1, is EAGVAQSPRYKIIEKRQSVAFWCNPISGHATLYWYQQILGQGPKLLIQFQNNGVVDDSQLPKDRFSAERLKGVDSTLKIQPAKLEDSAVYLCASSLRAGNTEAFFGQGTRLTVV.

This clonotype came up a few times. Since a much larger clone is just one base distant, this may be a read error. The rearrangement links TRBV12-3 or TRBV12-4 to TRBJ2-1; the match to TRBD2 covers 7 bases. The CDR3 is 16 residues long. Trimming removed 2 bases from V and 2 bases from J; junction bases left unmatched: 6. Written as DNA, the CDR3 is TGTGCCAGCAGTTTAAGAGCGGGAAGTCCCTACAATGAGCAGTTCTTC. Translated: CASSLRAGSPYNEQFF.

This clonotype turned up a few times. The junction and the germline gene differ at one end; a read error may be behind it. V and J are TRBV3-1 and TRBJ2-3; 9 bases are shared with TRBD2. The CDR3 sequence is 18 residues long. The germline V gene encodes CDR1 LGHDT and CDR2 YNNKEL (reference sequence). The chain's CDR3 is CASSQEPLGSGSKDTQYF. DNA of the CDR3: TGTGCCAGCAGCCAAGAACCTTTAGGTAGCGGGAGCAAAGATACGCAGTATTTT.

About this clonotype: A much larger clone lies a single base off, so this may be a read error. This chain joins TRBV12-3 or TRBV12-4 and TRBJ1-5; tentative D call: TRBD1 (5 bases). Between the trimmed V and J ends, which lost 4 bases and 3 bases, there was a span of 10 bases. This CDR3 has 14 residues. The CDR3 DNA follows: TGTGCCAGCAGTTCAGGGAACAACAATCAGCCCCAGCATTTT. It encodes CASSSGNNNQPQHF.

This clonotype was detected a few times. The CDR3 DNA reads TGTGCCAGCACCACCGCCGGACAGGGTTATGGCTACACCTTC. Translating gives CASTTAGQGYGYTF. The chain carries TRBV9 and TRBJ1-2, with TRBD1 identical over 8 bases. In germline, CDR1 is SGDLS, CDR2 YYNGEE. The V and J ends lost 6 bases and 5 bases, in that order; junction bases with no gene match: 9. The CDR3 contains 14 residues.

This clonotype was recorded a few times. This chain joins TRBV20-1 and TRBJ2-1, with D maybe TRBD2 (6 bases). The CDR3 is made up of 13 amino acids. Trimming took off 1 base at V and 5 bases at J, with 9 bases between the two ends. The germline gives CDR1 DFQATT, CDR2 SNEGSKA (reference sequence). Written as DNA, the CDR3 is TGCAGTGCTAGAGGACTAGTAAACAATGAGCAGTTCTTC. Its translation: CSARGLVNNEQFF.

This clonotype came up a few times. The CDR3 DNA is TGCGCCAGCAGCCAAGACTGGGACAGGACCAACTATGGCTACACCTTC. Its protein product is CASSQDWDRTNYGYTF. This sequence joins TRBV4-1 and TRBJ1-2; 8 positions match TRBD1. From germline, CDR1 is MGHRA and CDR2 YSYEKL. The CDR3 has 16 amino acids. Germline trimming cut 0 bases from V and 2 bases from J; bases unmatched to any gene: 5.

This clonotype has a handful of counts. The CDR3 DNA reads TGTGCCAGCAGCCCAGACCCCGGATCCTCCTACGAGCAGTACTTC. Protein sequence: CASSPDPGSSYEQYF. The chain joins TRBV5-5 to TRBJ2-7, with D unclear. The germline V and J ends were trimmed by 4 bases and 0 bases, with 14 bases remaining between them. CDR1 and CDR2 (germline): SGHKS, YYEKEE (reference sequence). The CDR3 is 15 amino acids.

The chain is built from TRBV6-1 and TRBJ1-4; TRBD1 matches 8 bases. The junction had 9 bases not matched to a gene; V was cut back by 5 bases and J by 4 bases. Looked up from germline, CDR1 is MNHNS and CDR2 is SASEGT. The length of the CDR3 is 16 residues. CDR3 protein: CASSQNNRGSNEKLFF. CDR3 in DNA: TGTGCCAGCAGTCAAAACAACAGGGGGAGTAATGAAAAACTGTTTTTT.

This clonotype was picked up many times. The chain recombines TRBV5-1 with TRBJ1-1, with a possible D match to TRBD1 (6 bases). The CDR3 spans 14 residues. Germline CDR1 is SGHRS and CDR2 is YFSETQ. V shed 0 bases and J shed 6 bases, with 12 bases lying between them. The CDR3 here is CASSLGDTVAEAFF. CDR3 DNA sequence: TGCGCCAGCAGCTTGGGGGACACGGTCGCTGAAGCTTTCTTT.

This clonotype was observed a few times. At one end, the junction sequence differs from germline, possibly due to a read error. The chain joins TRBV6-1 to TRBJ2-5, with 10 bases fitting TRBD1. The CDR3 sequence is 17 residues long. The V gene's germline CDR1 is MNHNS and CDR2 SASEGT. CDR3: CASSVGTGEGYHETQHF. In nucleotides, the CDR3 is TGTGCCAGCAGTGTAGGGACAGGGGAGGGTTACCACGAGACCCAGCACTTC.

A remark on this clonotype: This may be a read error: a much more frequent sequence differs by one nucleotide. V usage is TRBV10-3 and J usage is TRBJ2-1, with 7 bases lining up with TRBD2. Germline V gene data show CDR1 as ENHRY and CDR2 as SYGVKD. Losses at the gene ends were 5 bases for V and 0 bases for J; bases not matched to a gene: 10. CDR3 length: 17 residues. In DNA, the CDR3 is TGTGCCATCAGTTACTCACTGGGCGGGAGCTCCTACAATGAGCAGTTCTTC. Translating gives CAISYSLGGSSYNEQFF.

This clonotype was counted between two and nine times. The chain carries TRBV7-3 and TRBJ2-3; 9 nucleotides agree with TRBD2. This CDR3 is built from 15 residues. With 2 bases clipped from V and 6 bases from J, the junction kept 6 bases outside the gene matches. Germline CDR1 is SGHTA and CDR2 is FQGTGA. Here the CDR3 DNA reads TGTGCCAGCAGCTTATCAAGCGGGAGGAAGGATACGCAGTATTTT. It is translated as CASSLSSGRKDTQYF.

This chain connects TRBV24-1 to TRBJ2-3, with D perhaps TRBD2 (6 bases). Germline CDR1 and CDR2: KGHDR and SFDVKD. V was trimmed by 0 bases and J by 4 bases, leaving 10 bases between them. The CDR3 has 15 residues. CDR3 region: CATSDLAGGSDTQYF. The CDR3 DNA reads as TGTGCCACCAGTGATTTGGCTGGGGGGTCAGATACGCAGTATTTT.

This clonotype was observed at least ten times. The chain uses TRBV10-1 and TRBJ2-7, with 10 bases identical to TRBD1. V trimming: 5 bases; J trimming: 5 bases; junction bases outside the gene matches: 3. The CDR3 is 13 amino acids. CDR1 WNHNN and CDR2 SYGVQD come from the germline V gene (reference sequence). The CDR3 here is CASSHDRGHEQYF. The CDR3 DNA reads as TGCGCCAGCAGTCATGACAGGGGGCACGAGCAGTACTTC.

V is TRBV6-2 or TRBV6-3 and J is TRBJ2-1; D is uncertain. Trimming left V 5 bases short and J 6 bases short, with 17 bases between. CDR3 length: 15 residues. Germline CDR1 MNHEY, CDR2 SVGEGT. The CDR3 DNA sequence: TGTGCCAGCAGTGAAGCGAAGTCACGGACCAATGAGCAGTTCTTC. Translation: CASSEAKSRTNEQFF.

V is TRBV12-3 or TRBV12-4 and J is TRBJ1-6; D remains ambiguous. This CDR3 spans 14 amino acids. V was shortened by 6 bases and J by 8 bases, with 14 bases between the two germline ends. CDR3 protein: CASSLPPGDSPLHF. The DNA for the CDR3 is TGTGCCAGCAGCCTCCCCCCGGGAGATTCACCCCTCCACTTT.

Ten or more counts support this clonotype. The chain combines TRBV20-1 with TRBJ2-1, with unresolved D. V was cut by 0 bases and J by 6 bases, with 15 bases left in between. The CDR3 covers 15 residues. Germline V gives CDR1 DFQATT, CDR2 SNEGSKA (reference sequence). The CDR3 DNA reads as TGCAGTGCTAGAGATGGTCGAGGCCGGGCCAATGAGCAGTTCTTC. It codes for CSARDGRGRANEQFF.